The 12 T cell receptor beta chains below come from one sample, sequenced in a study of blood T cell repertoires in COVID-19. Repertoires were generated with immunoSEQ multiplex PCR, while TCRdb's copy carries only in-frame clones and drops some. The sample carries about 36,000 clones, 81% recorded once. The sequenced material came from peripheral blood. The receptors shown here come from a human donor in a cohort sampled during active or convalescent COVID-19. The donor label of this sample is uncertain.

The rearrangement links TRBV4-1 to TRBJ1-4, with TRBD1 matching 9 bases. The CDR3 length is 15 residues. CDR1 is MGHRA and CDR2 is YSYEKL in the germline V gene. The junction had 4 bases not matched to a gene; V was cut back by 2 bases and J by 6 bases. Here the CDR3 reads CASSQPGQGHEKLFF. The CDR3 region has the DNA TGCGCCAGCAGCCAACCGGGACAGGGACATGAAAAACTGTTTTTT.

This chain links TRBV6-5 with TRBJ1-2, with TRBD1 identical over 12 bases. Germline CDR1 is MNHEY and CDR2 is SVGAGI. V was clipped by 2 bases and J by 4 bases; unmatched bases: 5. The CDR3 extends over 16 amino acids. CDR3 amino acids: CASSYGTGGAGYGYTF. As DNA, the CDR3 is TGTGCCAGCAGTTACGGGACAGGGGGCGCTGGCTATGGCTACACCTTC.

The genes are TRBV7-3 and TRBJ2-1; 9 bases line up with TRBD2. CDR3 length: 16 amino acids. With V trimmed by 3 bases and J by 7 bases, 10 bases remained unmatched. CDR1 and CDR2 from the germline V gene are SGHTA and FQGTGA. CDR3 residues: CASSFPTSGGPNEQFF. CDR3 bases: TGTGCCAGCAGCTTCCCGACTAGCGGTGGGCCGAATGAGCAGTTCTTC.

V gene TRBV24-1 combines with J gene TRBJ1-2; 7 bases match TRBD1. The CDR3 length is 12 residues. Germline V gene lookup returns CDR1 KGHDR and CDR2 SFDVKD. V was pared by 9 bases and J by 6 bases, with 6 bases of the junction left unmatched. The CDR3 here is CATGDRVDGYTF. Written as DNA, the CDR3 is TGTGCCACCGGAGACAGGGTCGATGGCTACACCTTC.

Regarding this clone: One end of the junction is discordant with germline, which a read error may explain. J is TRBJ2-1 and V is TRBV7-7; 8 nucleotides agree with TRBD2. The germline V gene encodes CDR1 SSHAT and CDR2 FNYEAQ (reference sequence). The CDR3 is made up of 14 amino acids. CDR3 coding DNA: TGTGCTAGCAGCTTACTAGCGGCCTACAATGAGCAGTTCTTC. This codes for CASSLLAAYNEQFF.

V and J are TRBV19 and TRBJ2-6; TRBD1 agrees at 7 bases. The junction had 10 bases not matched to a gene; V was cut back by 4 bases and J by 1 base. The CDR3 extends over 18 amino acids. Looked up from germline, CDR1 is LNHDA and CDR2 is SQIVND (reference sequence). The CDR3 region is CASSTWTGRLSGANVLTF. As DNA, the CDR3 is TGTGCCAGTAGTACCTGGACAGGTAGACTTTCTGGGGCCAACGTCCTGACTTTC.

This clone has just one count. CDR3 residues: CASSRSGEGISTDTQYF. In DNA form, the CDR3 reads TGTGCCAGCAGCCGAAGCGGGGAGGGGATTAGCACAGATACGCAGTATTTT. The V gene is TRBV3-1 (or the pseudogene TRBV3-2), the J gene TRBJ2-3; 7 positions match TRBD2. Germline V lookup: CDR1 LGHDT, CDR2 YNNKEL (reference sequence). The CDR3 totals 17 residues. Germline trimming cut 4 bases from V and 0 bases from J; bases unmatched to any gene: 10.

This rearrangement joins TRBV3-1 (or the pseudogene TRBV3-2) to TRBJ1-5; no firm D call. CDR1 is LGHDT, CDR2 YNNKEL, per germline (reference sequence). This CDR3 comprises 16 residues. The V and J ends lost 0 bases and 1 base respectively, with 10 bases between them. CDR3 protein: CASSQDRGYSNQPQHF. The CDR3 bases are TGTGCCAGCAGCCAAGATCGAGGGTACAGCAATCAGCCCCAGCATTTT.

The V gene is TRBV7-9, the J gene TRBJ2-3, with TRBD1 matching 7 bases. V was pared by 5 bases and J by 4 bases, with 9 bases of the junction left unmatched. This CDR3 has 15 amino acids. Germline loops: CDR1 SEHNR, CDR2 FQNEAQ (reference sequence). The DNA for the CDR3 is TGTGCCAGCAGCCGGCTTAGACAGGGAGCAGATACGCAGTATTTT. Protein sequence: CASSRLRQGADTQYF.

The CDR3 loop reads CASSPGGSNTGELFF. The DNA of the CDR3 is TGTGCCAGCAGCCCGGGAGGGTCGAACACCGGGGAGCTGTTTTTT. This chain connects TRBV7-2 to TRBJ2-2; 8 bases are a match to TRBD2. The junction had 2 bases not matched to a gene; V was cut back by 5 bases and J by 0 bases. This CDR3 is 15 amino acids long. Germline-derived CDR1 and CDR2 are SGHTA and FQGNSA.

The chain has TRBV29-1 and TRBJ1-2; TRBD1 matches at 9 bases. J lost 4 bases, V lost 3 bases, and 9 bases had no gene match. This CDR3 comprises 15 residues. Germline V gene sequence: CDR1 SQVTM, CDR2 ANQGSEA. The CDR3 nucleotides are TGCAGCGTTGACCTTCGGGACAGGGCTTCCTATGGCTACACCTTC. Its translation: CSVDLRDRASYGYTF.

V and J are TRBV6-5 and TRBJ2-4; D possibly corresponds to TRBD2 (7 bases). V was pared by 5 bases and J by 8 bases, with 13 bases between. The germline V gene encodes CDR1 MNHEY and CDR2 SVGAGI. This CDR3 contains 13 residues. The CDR3 sequence is CASSPIGGDIQYF. The CDR3 DNA is TGTGCCAGCAGTCCCATAGGGGGGGACATTCAGTACTTC.